The source of this T cell receptor (beta chain) is a study of T cell changes during pregnancy in multiple sclerosis. TCRdb keeps only in-frame clones here, not all; method: immunoSEQ multiplex PCR. The sample has 65,000 to 85,000 clones, roughly 90% seen once. This CDR3 is 15 amino acids long. Between the trimmed V and J ends, which lost 6 bases and 0 bases, there was a span of 12 bases. Looked up from germline, CDR1 is MNHEY and CDR2 is SVGAGI. This sequence joins TRBV6-5 and TRBJ1-5, with D perhaps TRBD1 (5 bases). Sequenced here: peripheral blood, sampled after pregnancy. This clonotype originated in a female donor in good health, enrolled as a control in a pregnancy study. The CDR3 nucleotides read TGTGCCAGCAGGCCGTGGGGGGGTAGCAATCAGCCCCAGCATTTT. This translates into CASRPWGGSNQPQHF.